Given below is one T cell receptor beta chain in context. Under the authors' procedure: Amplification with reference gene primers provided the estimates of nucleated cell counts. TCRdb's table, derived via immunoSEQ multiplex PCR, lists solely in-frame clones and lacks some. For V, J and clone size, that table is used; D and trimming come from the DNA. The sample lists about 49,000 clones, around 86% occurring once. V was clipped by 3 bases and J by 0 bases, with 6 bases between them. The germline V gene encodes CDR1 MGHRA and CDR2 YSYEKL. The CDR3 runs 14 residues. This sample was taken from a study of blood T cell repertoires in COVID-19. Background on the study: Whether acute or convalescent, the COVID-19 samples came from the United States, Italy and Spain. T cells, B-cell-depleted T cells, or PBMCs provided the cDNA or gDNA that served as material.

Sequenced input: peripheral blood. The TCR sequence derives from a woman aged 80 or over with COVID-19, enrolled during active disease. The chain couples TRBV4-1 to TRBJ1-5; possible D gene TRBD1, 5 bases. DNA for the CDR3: TGCGCCAGCAGCCATACAGGTAGCAATCAGCCCCAGCATTTT. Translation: CASSHTGSNQPQHF.